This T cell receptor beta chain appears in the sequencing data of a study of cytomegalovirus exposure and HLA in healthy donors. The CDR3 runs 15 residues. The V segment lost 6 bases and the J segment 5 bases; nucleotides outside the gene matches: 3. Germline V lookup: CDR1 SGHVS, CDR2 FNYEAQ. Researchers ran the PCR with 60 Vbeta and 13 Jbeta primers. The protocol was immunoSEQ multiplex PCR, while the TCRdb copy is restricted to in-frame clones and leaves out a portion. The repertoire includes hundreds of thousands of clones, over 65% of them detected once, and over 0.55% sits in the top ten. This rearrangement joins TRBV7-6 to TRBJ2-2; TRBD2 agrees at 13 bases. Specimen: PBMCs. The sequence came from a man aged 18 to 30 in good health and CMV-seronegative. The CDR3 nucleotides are TGTGCCAGCAGTTTGACTAGCGGGAGGACCGGGGAGCTGTTTTTT. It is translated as CASSLTSGRTGELFF.